These 16 T cell receptor beta chains originate from one sample sequenced in a study of blood T cell repertoires in COVID-19. Profiling relied on immunoSEQ multiplex PCR, and the TCRdb table lists in-frame clones only, not all of them. This repertoire shows around 320,000 clones, 90% found once; its top ten account for roughly 3.6%. Sequenced: PBMCs or T cells enriched from blood (not recorded which). All receptors derive from a woman in her 30s who had been exposed to COVID-19.

The V and J genes are TRBV10-3 and TRBJ1-1, with D possibly matching TRBD1 (6 bases). V lost 5 bases, J lost 3 bases, and 13 bases lay in between. From germline, CDR1 is ENHRY and CDR2 SYGVKD. This CDR3 has 14 amino acids. CDR3 nucleotide sequence: TGTGCCATCAGTCAACCGGACAGTTACACTGAAGCTTTCTTT. It codes for CAISQPDSYTEAFF.

The count of this clone is one. The V gene is TRBV15, the J gene TRBJ2-3; 10 bases are shared with TRBD2. The CDR3 runs to 16 residues. Germline V gene sequence: CDR1 LNHNV, CDR2 YYDKDF (reference sequence). V was clipped by 3 bases and J by 9 bases; unmatched bases: 12. The CDR3 is CATSRATGLASGTQYF. The DNA of the CDR3 is TGTGCCACCAGCAGGGCTACGGGACTAGCGTCTGGGACGCAGTATTTT.

V usage is TRBV7-2 and J usage is TRBJ2-3; D remains unclear. The V gene's germline CDR1 is SGHTA and CDR2 FQGNSA. The CDR3 covers 14 residues. With 0 bases removed from V and 4 bases from J, the gap between germline ends came to 8 bases. CDR3 amino acids: CASSLAPSADTQYF. The CDR3 DNA follows: TGTGCCAGCAGCTTAGCCCCTAGTGCAGATACGCAGTATTTT.

This sequence joins TRBV6-5 and TRBJ2-7, with 8 bases aligning to TRBD2. There are 13 residues in the CDR3. Germline V gene sequence: CDR1 MNHEY, CDR2 SVGAGI. Unmatched junction bases numbered 5, after V lost 7 bases and J lost 3 bases. The CDR3 sequence: CASIRAGGYEQYF. CDR3 DNA: TGTGCCAGCATTCGTGCGGGGGGCTACGAGCAGTACTTC.

As to this clone: Other DNA sequences in this sample translate to the same CDR3. This chain connects TRBV19 to TRBJ2-7; TRBD1 aligns across 11 bases. The V and J ends lost 7 bases and 2 bases, in that order; junction bases with no gene match: 4. The CDR3 is 14 amino acids. CDR1 and CDR2 (germline): LNHDA, SQIVND (reference sequence). The CDR3 here is CASTPGQGAYEQYF. As DNA, the CDR3 is TGTGCCAGTACTCCGGGACAGGGGGCCTACGAGCAGTACTTC.

The V call is TRBV19, the J call TRBJ1-2, with D uncertain. The CDR3 contains 15 residues. Germline loops: CDR1 LNHDA, CDR2 SQIVND (reference sequence). V was trimmed by 7 bases and J by 0 bases, leaving 15 bases between them. CDR3 coding DNA: TGTGCCAGTACCCGGACCCGACTAGCTAACTATGGCTACACCTTC. Residues: CASTRTRLANYGYTF.

The J gene is TRBJ1-1, the V gene TRBV18; 7 nucleotides line up with TRBD1. Looked up from germline, CDR1 is KGHSH and CDR2 is LQKENI. J lost 7 bases, V lost 1 base, and 0 bases had no gene match. The CDR3 length is 12 residues. This CDR3 reads CASSPRTGEAFF. The CDR3 coding sequence is TGTGCCAGCTCACCACGGACAGGTGAAGCTTTCTTT.

In nucleotides, the CDR3 is TGTGCCAGCAGTTTATGGACAGGGGGAGAAAAACTGTTTTTT. Its protein product is CASSLWTGGEKLFF. The chain employs TRBV28 and TRBJ1-4; 9 nucleotides align to TRBD1. CDR3 length: 14 residues. Per the germline V gene, CDR1 is MDHEN and CDR2 is SYDVKM. The ends lost 0 bases at V and 8 bases at J; junction bases unmatched: 1.

The chain uses TRBV2 and TRBJ1-1, with D perhaps TRBD1 (5 bases). Germline CDR1 is SNHLY and CDR2 is FYNNEI. Trimming cost V 2 bases and J 1 base, with 8 bases left between them. The CDR3 loop spans 14 amino acids. This chain's CDR3 is CASSETGQNTEAFF. The CDR3 region has the DNA TGTGCCAGCAGTGAAACAGGACAGAACACTGAAGCTTTCTTT.

The chain joins TRBV2 to TRBJ1-2; D remains unclear. The CDR3 length is 13 residues. Trimming shortened V by 1 base and J by 4 bases, and 7 bases separated the two germline ends. CDR1 and CDR2 (germline): SNHLY, FYNNEI. The chain's CDR3 is CASSEDRSYGYTF. The CDR3 bases are TGTGCCAGCAGTGAAGACAGATCCTATGGCTACACCTTC.

The V gene is TRBV14, the J gene TRBJ2-7; D call uncertain. This CDR3 region has 14 residues. Germline V gene lookup returns CDR1 SGHDN and CDR2 FVKESK. The V end lost 8 bases, the J end lost 3 bases, and 17 bases lay between the germline ends. CDR3 residues: CASRKSTGYYEQYF. CDR3 in DNA: TGTGCCAGCCGTAAATCCACGGGTTACTACGAGCAGTACTTC.

This chain uses TRBV6-5 with TRBJ2-7, with 7 nucleotides matching TRBD1. Per the germline V gene, CDR1 is MNHEY and CDR2 is SVGAGI. V trimming: 4 bases; J trimming: 2 bases; junction bases outside the gene matches: 8. CDR3 length: 15 residues. The CDR3 spells CASSSSGTVTYEQYF. DNA for the CDR3: TGTGCCAGCAGTTCATCCGGGACAGTTACCTACGAGCAGTACTTC.

The rearrangement uses TRBV6-4 and TRBJ1-1; 8 bases align to TRBD1. Trimming cost V 9 bases and J 2 bases; bases outside gene matches: 2. The CDR3 sequence is 12 residues long. CDR1 and CDR2 (germline): MRHNA, SNTAGT. CDR3 region: CARGQENTEAFF. The CDR3 DNA reads TGTGCCAGGGGACAGGAAAACACTGAAGCTTTCTTT.

The J gene is TRBJ1-5, the V gene TRBV7-6; the D gene is possibly TRBD1 (5 bases). This CDR3 is built from 15 residues. Trimming took 1 base from V and 0 from J, leaving 7 bases between them. Germline V gives CDR1 SGHVS, CDR2 FNYEAQ. CDR3 nucleotides: TGTGCCAGCAGCTTAGGGACATTTAGCAATCAGCCCCAGCATTTT. Protein product: CASSLGTFSNQPQHF.

With respect to this clone: Germline and junction disagree at one end, which may indicate a read error. The genes are TRBV2 and TRBJ2-7, with 9 positions matching TRBD1. The CDR3 consists of 11 residues. Per germline, CDR1 SNHLY and CDR2 FYNNEI. CDR3 protein: CASSGRTGAEF. The DNA for the CDR3 is TGTGCCAGCAGTGGGAGGACAGGGGCAGAGTTC.

The chain is built from TRBV15 and TRBJ2-5; TRBD2 might be the D (6 bases). CDR3 length: 13 residues. Trimming stripped 3 bases from V and 3 bases from J, with 8 bases between. Per the germline V gene, CDR1 is LNHNV and CDR2 is YYDKDF (reference sequence). CDR3 nucleotide sequence: TGTGCCACCAGCAGGCTAGCGAAAGAGACCCAGTACTTC. Protein sequence: CATSRLAKETQYF.